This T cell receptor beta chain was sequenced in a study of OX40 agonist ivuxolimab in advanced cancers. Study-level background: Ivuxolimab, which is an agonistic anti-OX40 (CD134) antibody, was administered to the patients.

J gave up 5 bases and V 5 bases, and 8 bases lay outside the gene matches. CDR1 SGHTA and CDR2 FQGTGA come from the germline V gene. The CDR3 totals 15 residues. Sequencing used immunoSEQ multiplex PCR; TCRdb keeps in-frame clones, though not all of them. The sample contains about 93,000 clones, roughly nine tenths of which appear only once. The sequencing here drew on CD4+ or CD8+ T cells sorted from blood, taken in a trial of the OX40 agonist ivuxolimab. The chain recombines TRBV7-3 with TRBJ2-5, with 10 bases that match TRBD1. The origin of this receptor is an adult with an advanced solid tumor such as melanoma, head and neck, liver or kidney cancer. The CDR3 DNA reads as TGTGCCAGCAGCACCGGGACAGGGGTCGGTGAGACCCAGTACTTC. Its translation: CASSTGTGVGETQYF.